Shown below are 22 T cell receptor beta chains from a single sample sequenced in a study of blood T cells in healthy people across ages. A second PCR of 7 to 11 cycles used a sample-barcoded 5' primer and a J-beta primer mix. TCRdb independently ran MiXCR on the 5' RACE reads; one entry per CDR3 protein. This table has roughly 1.4 million distinct CDR3 sequences, roughly 59% appearing once. Sequencing was done on a sample of blood. All receptors derive from a man aged 18 to 30 in good health.

V gene TRBV12-3 or TRBV12-4 combines with J gene TRBJ1-1; D uncertain. Deletions cut 3 bases from V and 1 base from J, with 15 bases between. This CDR3 has 16 amino acids. The CDR3, as DNA: TGTGCCAGCAGTTTTATTGTACCTACAGCGAACACTGAAGCTTTCTTT. Protein sequence: CASSFIVPTANTEAFF.

The sample holds a few counts of this clonotype. The chain links TRBV3-1 to TRBJ2-5; weak D call: TRBD2 (6 bases). This CDR3 region has 14 residues. V shed 1 base and J shed 3 bases, with 9 bases lying between them. The V gene's germline CDR1 is LGHDT and CDR2 YNNKEL (reference sequence). The CDR3 region has the DNA TGTGCCAGCAGCCAAGCTACGGGGGAAGAGACCCAGTACTTC. This sequence encodes CASSQATGEETQYF.

This rearrangement joins TRBV20-1 to TRBJ1-3; D is undetermined. Germline CDR1 and CDR2: DFQATT and SNEGSKA (reference sequence). The CDR3 is made up of 14 amino acids. The germline V and J ends were trimmed by 1 base and 0 bases, with 7 bases remaining between them. In DNA form, the CDR3 reads TGCAGTGCTAGAGTTCGGATCTCTGGAAACACCATATATTTT. Protein sequence: CSARVRISGNTIYF.

Details on this clonotype: The junction departs from germline at one end; a sequencing error may be responsible. The genes are TRBV5-6 and TRBJ2-7; D uncertain. There are 12 residues in the CDR3. CDR1 is SGHDT, CDR2 YYEEEE, per germline. CDR3 sequence: CTSSFGDKLVYF. The CDR3 DNA is TGTACCAGCAGCTTCGGAGACAAATTAGTGTACTTC. The full variable domain, rest sourced from reference TRBV5-6 and TRBJ2-7, is DAGVTQSPTHLIKTRGQQVTLRCSPKSGHDTVSWYQQALGQGPQFIFQYYEEEERQRGNFPDRFSGHQFPNYSSELNVNALLLGDSALYLCTSSFGDKLVYFGPGTRLTVT.

This chain uses TRBV2 with TRBJ2-7; no clear D gene. There are 14 residues in the CDR3. The V end was cut by 0 bases, the J end by 5 bases, with 11 bases between. Germline V gives CDR1 SNHLY, CDR2 FYNNEI. CDR3 bases: TGTGCCAGCAGTGAAGCAGTCTCAGGCCACGAGCAGTACTTC. Translating gives CASSEAVSGHEQYF.

The chain carries TRBV29-1 and TRBJ2-7; 7 nucleotides match TRBD1. The germline V gene encodes CDR1 SQVTM and CDR2 ANQGSEA. V lost 3 bases, J lost 3 bases, and 11 bases stayed unmatched. This CDR3 is 15 amino acids long. CDR3 DNA sequence: TGCAGCGTTGAGGGTACAGGGGCAGAGTTCTACGAGCAGTACTTC. Translation: CSVEGTGAEFYEQYF.

The V and J genes are TRBV20-1 and TRBJ2-7; no reliable D call. The germline V gene has CDR1 DFQATT and CDR2 SNEGSKA (reference sequence). V was shortened by 0 bases and J by 6 bases, with 21 bases between the two germline ends. This CDR3 has 16 residues. The CDR3 sequence is CSARDHRGVTFGEQYF. The DNA of the CDR3 is TGCAGTGCTAGAGATCACCGTGGAGTCACCTTCGGCGAGCAGTACTTC.

The chain is built from TRBV14 and TRBJ2-3, with D perhaps matching TRBD2 (6 bases). The CDR3 is 14 residues long. The V end was cut by 3 bases, the J end by 5 bases, with 12 bases between. Germline V gene sequence: CDR1 SGHDN, CDR2 FVKESK. CDR3 region: CASSHLPEGDTQYF. Here the CDR3 DNA reads TGTGCCAGCAGCCATCTCCCGGAGGGAGATACGCAGTATTTT. Filled out from reference TRBV14 and TRBJ2-3, the complete variable domain reads EAGVTQFPSHSVIEKGQTVTLRCDPISGHDNLYWYRRVMGKEIKFLLHFVKESKQDESGMPNNRFLAERTGGTYSTLKVQPAELEDSGVYFCASSHLPEGDTQYFGPGTRLTVL.

The rearrangement joins TRBV6-5 to TRBJ2-7; D is unclear. V lost 2 bases and J lost 3, with 11 bases in between. Looked up from germline, CDR1 is MNHEY and CDR2 is SVGAGI. This CDR3 is 14 amino acids long. The CDR3: CASSYTRTHYEQYF. The CDR3 DNA reads as TGTGCCAGCAGTTACACGCGGACCCACTACGAGCAGTACTTC.

This chain uses TRBV14 with TRBJ2-5; 9 nucleotides agree with TRBD2. Germline CDR1 and CDR2: SGHDN and FVKESK. The J segment lost 5 bases and the V segment lost 4 bases, leaving 14 bases of the junction unmatched. The CDR3 totals 17 residues. CDR3 sequence (DNA): TGTGCCAGCAGCCCCTGGGGAGTAGCGGGAGAAAAGGAGACCCAGTACTTC. Amino acid sequence: CASSPWGVAGEKETQYF.

The chain has TRBV30 and TRBJ2-1; 7 bases line up with TRBD1. Germline CDR1 GTSNPN, CDR2 SVGIG (reference sequence). With 3 bases clipped from V and 6 bases from J, the junction kept 14 bases outside the gene matches. This CDR3 is 16 amino acids long. CDR3 protein: CAWSNPGQYFSNEQFF. CDR3 bases: TGTGCCTGGAGCAATCCGGGACAGTATTTCTCCAATGAGCAGTTCTTC. The full variable domain, completed using reference TRBV30 and TRBJ2-1, is SQTIHQWPATLVQPVGSPLSLECTVEGTSNPNLYWYRQAAGRGLQLLFYSVGIGQISSEVPQNLSASRPQDRQFILSSKKLLLSDSGFYLCAWSNPGQYFSNEQFFGPGTRLTVL.

This sequence joins TRBV20-1 and TRBJ2-7; 7 bases are a match to TRBD2. The trim removed 6 bases at V and 0 bases at J, leaving 8 bases unmatched. Germline V lookup: CDR1 DFQATT, CDR2 SNEGSKA (reference sequence). CDR3 length: 14 amino acids. The CDR3: CSALPRDYSYEQYF. The DNA of the CDR3 is TGCAGTGCCCTGCCCCGGGACTACTCCTACGAGCAGTACTTC.

This chain uses TRBV3-1 with TRBJ2-7; 7 bases agree with TRBD2. The trim removed 4 bases at V and 6 bases at J, leaving 6 bases unmatched. CDR3 size: 13 residues. The germline V gene encodes CDR1 LGHDT and CDR2 YNNKEL (reference sequence). The CDR3 loop is CASSRGLVAEQYF. The DNA of the CDR3 is TGTGCCAGCAGCCGCGGACTAGTAGCCGAGCAGTACTTC.

CDR3 in DNA: TGTGCCAGCCGCGAAGAAGTGGATACGCAGTATTTT. Its protein product is CASREEVDTQYF. The V and J genes are TRBV12-3 or TRBV12-4 and TRBJ2-3; D not resolved. This CDR3 contains 12 residues. V lost 8 bases, J lost 6 bases, and 12 bases lay in between.

The chain links TRBV2 to TRBJ1-6, with TRBD1 matching over 8 bases. V dropped 4 bases and J dropped 10; count of bases not matched to a gene: 9. CDR3 length equals 15 residues. Germline values: CDR1 SNHLY, CDR2 FYNNEI. Written as DNA, the CDR3 is TGTGCCAGCAGTGGAAGGTCAGGGGGCGGATCACCCCTCCACTTT. Its translation is CASSGRSGGGSPLHF. Using reference TRBV2 and TRBJ1-6 for the parts outside the CDR3, the full variable domain is EPEVTQTPSHQVTQMGQEVILRCVPISNHLYFYWYRQILGQKVEFLVSFYNNEISEKSEIFDDQFSVERPDGSNFTLKIRSTKLEDSAMYFCASSGRSGGGSPLHFGNGTRLTVT.

CDR3: CASLRTGGVEQYF. CDR3 in DNA: TGTGCCAGCCTCAGGACAGGAGGCGTCGAGCAGTACTTC. The chain carries TRBV7-2 and TRBJ2-5; 7 nucleotides line up with TRBD1. The J call may be incorrect, as the DNA end agrees better with TRBJ2-7. CDR3 length equals 13 residues. The germline V gene has CDR1 SGHTA and CDR2 FQGNSA.

This clonotype has a handful of counts. The chain carries TRBV20-1 and TRBJ1-2; D perhaps matches TRBD1 (5 bases). The CDR3 totals 12 residues. Trimming stripped 3 bases from V and 4 bases from J, with 9 bases between. Germline CDR1 and CDR2: DFQATT and SNEGSKA (reference sequence). CDR3 sequence reads: CSASGGSYGYTF. The CDR3 coding sequence is TGCAGTGCTAGTGGGGGGAGCTATGGCTACACCTTC.

This clonotype was recorded only once. The chain recombines TRBV4-3 with TRBJ2-3, with 9 positions matching TRBD2. This CDR3 has 18 amino acids. Germline-derived CDR1 and CDR2 are LGHNA and YSLEER. V lost 3 bases, J lost 4 bases, and 14 bases stayed unmatched. The CDR3 sequence is CASSQEGPAGGPADTQYF. CDR3 DNA sequence: TGCGCCAGCAGCCAGGAAGGTCCAGCGGGGGGCCCCGCAGATACGCAGTATTTT.

This chain joins TRBV5-5 and TRBJ1-2; D gene unclear. CDR3 length equals 14 residues. CDR1 and CDR2 (germline): SGHKS, YYEKEE (reference sequence). Trimming pared 0 bases from V and 4 bases from J, leaving 10 bases between. As DNA, the CDR3 is TGTGCCAGCAGCTTGGAGGCAAACCCCTATGGCTACACCTTC. Translation: CASSLEANPYGYTF.

The chain joins TRBV5-1 to TRBJ2-1; D unresolved. Trimming stripped 0 bases from V and 1 base from J, with 11 bases between. In germline, CDR1 is SGHRS, CDR2 YFSETQ. There are 16 residues in the CDR3. CDR3 coding DNA: TGCGCCAGCAGCTTGGATTCGCTAACATCCTACAATGAGCAGTTCTTC. Encoded protein: CASSLDSLTSYNEQFF.

The table lists this clonotype with a few counts. The chain employs TRBV11-2 and TRBJ2-5; TRBD1 is a possible D gene (6 bases). This CDR3 spans 15 amino acids. The germline V and J ends were trimmed by 6 bases and 3 bases, with 17 bases remaining between them. Germline assignment: CDR1 SGHAT and CDR2 FQNNGV. CDR3 in DNA: TGTGCCAGCAGTCTAACAGGGTTCCCCGAAGAGACCCAGTACTTC. Its translation: CASSLTGFPEETQYF.

The genes are TRBV29-1 and TRBJ2-1; 11 nucleotides agree with TRBD2. There are 15 residues in the CDR3. V shed 1 base, J shed 6 bases, and the junction held 5 bases outside the gene matches. Per germline, CDR1 SQVTM and CDR2 ANQGSEA. CDR3 sequence reads: CSVEAGTSGLNEQFF. CDR3 nucleotide sequence: TGCAGCGTTGAAGCCGGGACTAGCGGTCTCAATGAGCAGTTCTTC.